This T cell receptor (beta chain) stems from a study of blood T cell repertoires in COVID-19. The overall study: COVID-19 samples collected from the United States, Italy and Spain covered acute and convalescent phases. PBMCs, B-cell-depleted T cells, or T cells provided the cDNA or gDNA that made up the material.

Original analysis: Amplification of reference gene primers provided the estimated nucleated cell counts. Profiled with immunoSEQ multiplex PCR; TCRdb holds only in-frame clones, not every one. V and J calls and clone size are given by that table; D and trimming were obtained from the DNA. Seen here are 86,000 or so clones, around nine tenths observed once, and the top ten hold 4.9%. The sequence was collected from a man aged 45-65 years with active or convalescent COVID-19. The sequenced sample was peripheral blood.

The CDR3 is CASSLEQAAGELFF. The DNA of the CDR3 is TGTGCCAGCAGCTTAGAACAGGCGGCCGGGGAGCTGTTTTTT. This chain joins TRBV5-5 and TRBJ2-2, with TRBD1 as a possible D gene (5 bases). V lost 2 bases and J lost 6, with 11 bases in between. This CDR3 spans 14 amino acids. Germline V lookup: CDR1 SGHKS, CDR2 YYEKEE (reference sequence).